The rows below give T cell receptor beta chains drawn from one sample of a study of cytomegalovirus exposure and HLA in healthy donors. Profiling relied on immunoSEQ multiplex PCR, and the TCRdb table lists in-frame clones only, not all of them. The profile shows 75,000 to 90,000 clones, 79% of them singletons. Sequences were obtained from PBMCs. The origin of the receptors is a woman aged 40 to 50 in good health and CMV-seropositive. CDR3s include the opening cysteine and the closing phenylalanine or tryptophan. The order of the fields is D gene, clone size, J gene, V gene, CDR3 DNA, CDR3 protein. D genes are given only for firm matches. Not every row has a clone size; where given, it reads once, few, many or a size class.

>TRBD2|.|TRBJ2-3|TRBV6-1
TGTGCCAGCACTTGGGGGGGGATCACAGATACGCAGTATTTT
CASTWGGITDTQYF
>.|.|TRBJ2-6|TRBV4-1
TGCGCCAGCAGCCAAGTAAACAGGGTATCTGGGGCCAACGTCCTGACTTTC
CASSQVNRVSGANVLTF
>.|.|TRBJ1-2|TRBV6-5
TGTGCCAGCAGTTATGCTAGGGGGGGCTTAGCTGGCTACACCTTC
CASSYARGGLAGYTF
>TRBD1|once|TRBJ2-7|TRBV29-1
TGCAGCGTAACAAGGGACAGCTCCTACGAGCAGTACTTC
CSVTRDSSYEQYF
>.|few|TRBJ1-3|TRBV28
TGTGCCAGCAGTCTCAGTCTGGGAAACACCATATATTTT
CASSLSLGNTIYF
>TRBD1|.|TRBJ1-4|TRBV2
TGTGCCAGCAGTGGGGGGACAGCGCTGTTAAATGAAAAACTGTTTTTT
CASSGGTALLNEKLFF
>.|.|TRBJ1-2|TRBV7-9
TGTGCCAGCAGCTCGTTGGGGAGATACACCTTC
CASSSLGRYTF
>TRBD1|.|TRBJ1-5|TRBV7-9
TGTGCCAGCAGCCCAGGGGGTGCGGGGAATCAGCCCCAGCATTTT
CASSPGGAGNQPQHF
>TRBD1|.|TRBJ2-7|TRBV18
TGTGCCAGCTCACCAAGACAGGGAAGCTACGAGCAGTACTTC
CASSPRQGSYEQYF
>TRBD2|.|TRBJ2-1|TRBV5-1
TGCGCCAGCAGCTCTAGCGGGAGAGGAAATGAGCAGTTCTTC
CASSSSGRGNEQFF
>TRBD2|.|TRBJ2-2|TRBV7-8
TGTGCCAGCAACAGAAAGGGAAATAGCGGGAGGACCGGGGAGCTGTTTTTT
CASNRKGNSGRTGELFF
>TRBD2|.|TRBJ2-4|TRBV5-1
TGCGCCAGCAGCCCAGGGACTAGTCTAGCCAAAAACATTCAGTACTTC
CASSPGTSLAKNIQYF
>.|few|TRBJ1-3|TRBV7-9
TGTGCCAGCAGCTTGCAGTCTGGAAACACCATATATTTT
CASSLQSGNTIYF
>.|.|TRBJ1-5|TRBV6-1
TGTGCCAGCACCAGGGATTACCTCAATCAGCCCCAGCATTTT
CASTRDYLNQPQHF